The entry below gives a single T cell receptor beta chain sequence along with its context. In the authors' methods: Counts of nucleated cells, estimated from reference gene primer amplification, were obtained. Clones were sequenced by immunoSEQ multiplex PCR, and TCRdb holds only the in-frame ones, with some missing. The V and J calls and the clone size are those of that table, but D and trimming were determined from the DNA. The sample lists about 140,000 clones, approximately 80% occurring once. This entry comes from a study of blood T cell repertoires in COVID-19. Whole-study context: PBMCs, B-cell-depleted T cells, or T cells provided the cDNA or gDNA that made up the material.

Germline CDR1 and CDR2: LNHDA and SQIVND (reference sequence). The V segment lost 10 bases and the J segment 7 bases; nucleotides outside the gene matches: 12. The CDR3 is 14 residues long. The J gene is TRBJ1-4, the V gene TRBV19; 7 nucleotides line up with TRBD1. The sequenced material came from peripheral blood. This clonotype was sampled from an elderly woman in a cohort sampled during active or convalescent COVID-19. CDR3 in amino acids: CATNRQGGSEKLFF. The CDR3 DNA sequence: TGTGCCACCAATCGACAGGGAGGTAGTGAAAAACTGTTTTTT.